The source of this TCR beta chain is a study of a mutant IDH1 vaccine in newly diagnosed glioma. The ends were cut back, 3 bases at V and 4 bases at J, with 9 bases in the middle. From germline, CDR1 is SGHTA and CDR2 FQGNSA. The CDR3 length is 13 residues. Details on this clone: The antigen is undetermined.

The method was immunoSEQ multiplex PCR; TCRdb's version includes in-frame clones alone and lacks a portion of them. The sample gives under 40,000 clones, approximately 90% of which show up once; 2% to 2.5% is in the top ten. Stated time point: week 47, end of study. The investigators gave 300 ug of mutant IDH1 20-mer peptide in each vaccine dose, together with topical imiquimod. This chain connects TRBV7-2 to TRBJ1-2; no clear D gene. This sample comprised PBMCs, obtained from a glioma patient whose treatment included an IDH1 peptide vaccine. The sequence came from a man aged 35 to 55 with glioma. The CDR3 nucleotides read TGTGCCAGCAGCTTTCCTTTCACCTATGGCTACACCTTC. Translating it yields CASSFPFTYGYTF.